The 10 T cell receptor beta chains listed next were all sequenced from one sample in a study of blood T cell repertoires in COVID-19 (dated by TCRdb to 2020 to 2022). The method was the immunoSEQ multiplex PCR assay. TCRdb took this table from immuneACCESS and kept in-frame rearrangements with V and J called. Such tables lack part of the clones; where checked against another copy, unresolved V genes explain under half of the gap, and the rest is unexplained. The sample has 200,000 or so clones on record, 80% to 90% of them singletons. About 3.5% of the sample goes to the ten largest clones. Sequencing was done on a sample of PBMCs or T cells enriched from blood (not recorded which). These receptors originate from a woman between 18 and 29 years old in a cohort exposed to, infected with or recovered from COVID-19 (not recorded which).

The rearrangement links TRBV7-9 to TRBJ2-7; 8 nucleotides align to TRBD2. Germline CDR1 is SEHNR and CDR2 is FQNEAQ (reference sequence). With 5 bases clipped from V and 3 bases from J, the junction kept 3 bases outside the gene matches. This CDR3 is built from 13 residues. CDR3 sequence: CASSTSGGYEQYF. The CDR3 region has the DNA TGTGCCAGCAGCACCAGCGGGGGCTACGAGCAGTACTTC.

This chain joins TRBV9 and TRBJ2-3, with 7 bases lining up with TRBD2. The V and J ends lost 7 bases and 8 bases, in that order; junction bases with no gene match: 7. The germline V gene has CDR1 SGDLS and CDR2 YYNGEE. The CDR3 has 12 residues. The CDR3 DNA sequence: TGTGCCAGCGGCGGGGGAGGCCTTACGCAGTATTTT. Translating it yields CASGGGGLTQYF.

J is TRBJ2-7 and V is TRBV6-5, with TRBD2 identical over 13 bases. Germline-derived CDR1 and CDR2 are MNHEY and SVGAGI. The CDR3 runs to 14 residues. The V segment lost 10 bases and the J segment 3 bases; nucleotides outside the gene matches: 6. The CDR3 is CATLGTSGVYEQYF. The CDR3 DNA is TGTGCCACCCTGGGGACTAGCGGGGTCTACGAGCAGTACTTC.

The chain combines TRBV7-6 with TRBJ2-7; 9 bases line up with TRBD1. There are 15 residues in the CDR3. Germline CDR1 reads SGHVS; CDR2 reads FNYEAQ. Germline trimming cut 5 bases from V and 4 bases from J; bases unmatched to any gene: 9. CDR3 in DNA: TGTGCCAGCAGCCTCCGGTCGGGACAGGGATACGAGCAGTACTTC. Translated, it gives CASSLRSGQGYEQYF.

This clone was counted only a few times. The chain is built from TRBV13 and TRBJ1-6; D not resolved. The CDR3 has 12 amino acids. The V end was cut by 5 bases, the J end by 6 bases, with 5 bases between. The germline V gene has CDR1 PRHDT and CDR2 FYEKMQ (reference sequence). This chain's CDR3 is CASSLTNSPLHF. The CDR3 DNA reads TGTGCCAGCAGCCTAACTAATTCACCCCTCCACTTT.

The rearrangement links TRBV6-5 to TRBJ2-5; D may be TRBD2 (7 bases). Germline values: CDR1 MNHEY, CDR2 SVGAGI. This CDR3 has 15 residues. Trimming cost V 0 bases and J 3 bases, with 11 bases left between them. The CDR3 nucleotides are TGTGCCAGCAGTTACTCGGGGGGGGCTGAAGAGACCCAGTACTTC. Translated, it gives CASSYSGGAEETQYF.

V and J are TRBV24-1 and TRBJ2-1, with 7 bases fitting TRBD1. The CDR3 loop spans 16 amino acids. Germline CDR1 and CDR2: KGHDR and SFDVKD. Germline trimming cut 7 bases from V and 1 base from J; bases unmatched to any gene: 9. CDR3 sequence: CATSPSGQDSYNEQFF. The CDR3 nucleotides read TGTGCCACCAGCCCAAGCGGACAGGATTCCTACAATGAGCAGTTCTTC.

The V gene is TRBV30, the J gene TRBJ1-1, with no clear D. Trimming removed 5 bases at V and 1 base at J, with 11 bases between. The germline CDR1 and CDR2 sequences are GTSNPN and SVGIG (reference sequence). This CDR3 spans 13 amino acids. CDR3 in DNA: TGTGCCTGGTATGCGGGTGAGAACACTGAAGCTTTCTTT. As protein: CAWYAGENTEAFF.

A single count supports this clone. The chain carries TRBV7-8 and TRBJ2-7, with 8 nucleotides matching TRBD2. CDR1 and CDR2 from the germline V gene are SGHVS and FQNEAQ. This CDR3 has 16 residues. V dropped 1 base and J dropped 0; count of bases not matched to a gene: 5. In DNA form, the CDR3 reads TGTGCCAGCAGCTTAGGAGGGGGACTAGTCTCCTACGAGCAGTACTTC. Protein: CASSLGGGLVSYEQYF.

The rearrangement uses TRBV7-2 and TRBJ2-7, with TRBD2 matching over 8 bases. Trimming cost V 1 base and J 2 bases; bases outside gene matches: 4. The germline gives CDR1 SGHTA, CDR2 FQGNSA. There are 15 residues in the CDR3. This chain's CDR3 is CASSLVGSGTYEQYF. In DNA form, the CDR3 reads TGTGCCAGCAGCTTAGTAGGTAGCGGGACCTACGAGCAGTACTTC.